This T cell receptor beta chain was sequenced for a study of T cell responses to AZD1222 COVID-19 vaccine. This clone was seen only once. Its matching antigen is unknown. V shed 4 bases, J shed 7 bases, and the junction held 7 bases outside the gene matches. This CDR3 has 14 amino acids. Germline lookup yields CDR1 SGHKS and CDR2 YYEKEE (reference sequence). Study-level findings and limits: Spike-wide vaccine-associated CD4 TCRs dominated at 160-218 and 743-854. Possibly, clonal diversity was underestimated; donors were largely white British and included more females.

Generated by immunoSEQ multiplex PCR, the TCRdb table keeps only in-frame clones and is missing some. The sample includes 100,000 to 150,000 clones, around 86% of them seen just once. The sequence was obtained from an adult in good health. The gene calls are TRBV5-5 and TRBJ1-1; 10 nucleotides match TRBD1. The sample consisted of peripheral blood, taken on day 0 of AZD1222 vaccination. The CDR3 is CASSPGQGPFEAFF. The CDR3 DNA reads as TGTGCCAGCAGCCCGGGACAGGGGCCATTTGAAGCTTTCTTT. Using reference TRBV5-5 and TRBJ1-1 for the parts outside the CDR3, the full variable domain is DAGVTQSPTHLIKTRGQQVTLRCSPISGHKSVSWYQQVLGQGPQFIFQYYEKEERGRGNFPDRFSARQFPNYSSELNVNALLLGDSALYLCASSPGQGPFEAFFGQGTRLTVV.